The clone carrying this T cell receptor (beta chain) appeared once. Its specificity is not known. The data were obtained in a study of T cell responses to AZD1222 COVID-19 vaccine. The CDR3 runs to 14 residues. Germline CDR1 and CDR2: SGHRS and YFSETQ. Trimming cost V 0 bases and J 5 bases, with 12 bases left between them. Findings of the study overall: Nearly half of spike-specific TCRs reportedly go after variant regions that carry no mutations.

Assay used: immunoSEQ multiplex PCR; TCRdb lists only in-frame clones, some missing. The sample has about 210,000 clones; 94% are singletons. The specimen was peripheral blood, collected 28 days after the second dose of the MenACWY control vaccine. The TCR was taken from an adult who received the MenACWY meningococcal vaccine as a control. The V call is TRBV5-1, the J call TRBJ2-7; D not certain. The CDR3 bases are TGCGCCAGCAGCTTGGCCACGGGCTGGGACGAGCAGTACTTC. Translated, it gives CASSLATGWDEQYF.